The 17 T cell receptor beta chains below come from one sample, sequenced in a study of blood T cell repertoires in COVID-19. The table came from immunoSEQ multiplex PCR; TCRdb's copy has only in-frame clones and leaves some out. The sample has roughly 190,000 clones, 70% to 90% seen once. The sample consisted of peripheral blood. These receptors originate from an elderly woman in a cohort sampled during active or convalescent COVID-19.

The rearrangement joins TRBV2 to TRBJ1-5; D gene unclear. The CDR3 sequence is 18 residues long. V was cut by 6 bases and J by 5 bases, with 26 bases left in between. The germline CDR1 and CDR2 sequences are SNHLY and FYNNEI. CDR3 bases: TGTGCCAGCAGCCGGTTTCACGTCCGTAGGGAGAAGGATCAGCCCCAGCATTTT. It translates to CASSRFHVRREKDQPQHF.

This rearrangement joins TRBV30 to TRBJ1-6; possibly TRBD1 for D (5 bases). The CDR3 covers 11 residues. Germline loops: CDR1 GTSNPN, CDR2 SVGIG (reference sequence). The ends were cut back, 3 bases at V and 9 bases at J, with 6 bases in the middle. The CDR3 nucleotides read TGTGCCTGGAGAAGGGGTTCACCCCTCCACTTT. This encodes CAWRRGSPLHF.

The rearrangement joins TRBV10-3 to TRBJ2-3; TRBD2 aligns across 12 bases. V lost 2 bases and J lost 2; bases outside the gene matches: 2. This CDR3 region has 16 residues. Germline V gives CDR1 ENHRY, CDR2 SYGVKD. The CDR3 nucleotides read TGTGCCATCAGTGAGGGACTAGCGGGGTCCACAGATACGCAGTATTTT. Amino acids: CAISEGLAGSTDTQYF.

This chain connects TRBV4-2 to TRBJ1-1, with 9 bases lining up with TRBD1. V shed 3 bases, J shed 5 bases, and the junction held 7 bases outside the gene matches. The CDR3 extends over 15 amino acids. CDR1 and CDR2 from the germline V gene are LGHNA and YNFKEQ. CDR3 DNA sequence: TGTGCCAGCAGCCAGGAGGGACAGGGAGATACTGAAGCTTTCTTT. Its translation is CASSQEGQGDTEAFF.

With regard to this clone: The same CDR3 is also encoded by other DNA sequences in this sample. J is TRBJ1-1 and V is TRBV9; D may be TRBD1 (5 bases). Germline lookup yields CDR1 SGDLS and CDR2 YYNGEE. The CDR3 totals 14 residues. V was clipped by 0 bases and J by 1 base, with 7 bases between them. CDR3 in amino acids: CASSVGTGNTEAFF. In nucleotides, the CDR3 is TGTGCCAGCAGCGTAGGAACAGGGAACACTGAAGCTTTCTTT. The full variable domain, rest sourced from reference TRBV9 and TRBJ1-1, is DSGVTQTPKHLITATGQRVTLRCSPRSGDLSVYWYQQSLDQGLQFLIQYYNGEERAKGNILERFSAQQFPDLHSELNLSSLELGDSALYFCASSVGTGNTEAFFGQGTRLTVV.

The chain uses TRBV5-4 and TRBJ1-2; 7 positions agree with TRBD1. The CDR3 runs to 16 residues. Germline CDR1 reads SGHNT; CDR2 reads YYREEE (reference sequence). V shed 4 bases and J 2 bases; nucleotides not matched to a gene: 11. Here the CDR3 DNA reads TGTGCCAGCAGCGCCTTAGAGGGGGCTCGGAACTATGGCTACACCTTC. It is translated as CASSALEGARNYGYTF.

The gene calls are TRBV6-2 or TRBV6-3 and TRBJ2-5; 7 bases are a match to TRBD2. V shed 0 bases, J shed 2 bases, and the junction held 6 bases outside the gene matches. This CDR3 has 16 residues. Germline assignment: CDR1 MNHEY and CDR2 SVGEGT. The CDR3: CASSYSLGRDQETQYF. CDR3 in DNA: TGTGCCAGCAGTTACTCGTTAGGGAGGGATCAAGAGACCCAGTACTTC.

The chain recombines TRBV20-1 with TRBJ2-1, with TRBD2 identical over 8 bases. The junction had 12 bases not matched to a gene; V was cut back by 3 bases and J by 2 bases. Per the germline V gene, CDR1 is DFQATT and CDR2 is SNEGSKA (reference sequence). The CDR3 covers 17 residues. The CDR3 sequence: CSASGGLVASPYNEQFF. The DNA for the CDR3 is TGCAGTGCTAGTGGGGGACTAGTTGCGTCTCCCTACAATGAGCAGTTCTTC.

This clone is a singleton in its sample. The chain combines TRBV7-2 with TRBJ1-5, with D hard to call. V lost 1 base and J 1 base, leaving 8 bases between the germline ends. The germline V gene encodes CDR1 SGHTA and CDR2 FQGNSA. This CDR3 spans 15 amino acids. The CDR3 sequence: CASSLGRRSNQPQHF. The CDR3 DNA reads TGTGCCAGCAGCTTAGGGAGACGGAGCAATCAGCCCCAGCATTTT. The variable domain in full, completed from reference TRBV7-2 and TRBJ1-5, reads GAGVSQSPSNKVTEKGKDVELRCDPISGHTALYWYRQSLGQGLEFLIYFQGNSAPDKSGLPSDRFSAERTGGSVSTLTIQRTQQEDSAVYLCASSLGRRSNQPQHFGDGTRLSIL.

The chain links TRBV11-3 to TRBJ2-5; D is uncertain. Germline V lookup: CDR1 SGHNT, CDR2 YENEEA. This CDR3 comprises 12 residues. Trimming removed 1 base at V and 5 bases at J, with 5 bases between. The CDR3 here is CASSLGRETQYF. The CDR3 bases are TGTGCCAGCAGCTTAGGTCGGGAGACCCAGTACTTC.

In its sample, this clone was seen once. The chain links TRBV28 to TRBJ2-5; no clear D gene. Germline CDR1 and CDR2: MDHEN and SYDVKM. CDR3 length: 12 residues. Trimming pared 6 bases from V and 2 bases from J, leaving 7 bases between. In DNA, the CDR3 is TGTGCCAGCAGGGTAACTCAAGAGACCCAGTACTTC. Protein product: CASRVTQETQYF.

The rearrangement links TRBV18 to TRBJ2-7; possibly TRBD2 for D (6 bases). This CDR3 is 14 amino acids long. Germline V gene data show CDR1 as KGHSH and CDR2 as LQKENI. Trimming took 2 bases from V and 2 from J, leaving 10 bases between them. CDR3 coding DNA: TGTGCCAGCTCACCAGCTAGCGAACCCTACGAGCAGTACTTC. This translates into CASSPASEPYEQYF.

V and J are TRBV3-1 (or the pseudogene TRBV3-2) and TRBJ2-5, with 8 bases fitting TRBD1. CDR1 LGHDT and CDR2 YNNKEL come from the germline V gene (reference sequence). The CDR3 totals 16 residues. V was pared by 0 bases and J by 4 bases, with 7 bases of the junction left unmatched. The CDR3 loop reads CASSQDLGQVSETQYF. The CDR3 region has the DNA TGTGCCAGCAGCCAAGATTTGGGACAGGTATCAGAGACCCAGTACTTC.

V usage is TRBV11-3 and J usage is TRBJ2-3, with 11 bases that match TRBD2. V gave up 2 bases and J gave up 5 bases; unmatched junction bases: 6. The CDR3 has 16 residues. Germline lookup yields CDR1 SGHNT and CDR2 YENEEA. In nucleotides, the CDR3 is TGTGCCAGCAGCTTAATAGCGGGGGGGCGAGGAGATACGCAGTATTTT. Protein: CASSLIAGGRGDTQYF.

The V call is TRBV29-1, the J call TRBJ1-2; no definite D call. CDR3 length equals 13 residues. Per germline, CDR1 SQVTM and CDR2 ANQGSEA. V gave up 4 bases and J gave up 3 bases, with 12 bases separating them. The CDR3 DNA follows: TGCAGCGTTGGGCAACTTAGCCACTATGGCTACACCTTC. It specifies CSVGQLSHYGYTF. Drawing the rest from reference TRBV29-1 and TRBJ1-2, the complete variable domain is SAVISQKPSRDICQRGTSLTIQCQVDSQVTMMFWYRQQPGQSLTLIATANQGSEATYESGFVIDKFPISRPNLTFSTLTVSNMSPEDSSIYLCSVGQLSHYGYTFGSGTRLTVV.

The chain is built from TRBV2 and TRBJ2-7; tentatively, D is TRBD1 (5 bases). The CDR3 is 14 residues long. With 4 bases removed from V and 3 bases from J, the gap between germline ends came to 13 bases. From germline, CDR1 is SNHLY and CDR2 FYNNEI. The CDR3: CASSVSRTSYEQYF. The CDR3, as DNA: TGTGCCAGCAGTGTGTCTCGGACAAGCTACGAGCAGTACTTC.

The genes are TRBV19 and TRBJ1-2; 7 positions match TRBD1. Unmatched junction bases numbered 9, after V lost 4 bases and J lost 4 bases. The germline V gene has CDR1 LNHDA and CDR2 SQIVND (reference sequence). This CDR3 has 15 residues. This chain's CDR3 is CASSRGTEGSYGYTF. The DNA for the CDR3 is TGTGCCAGTAGTAGAGGGACAGAGGGATCCTATGGCTACACCTTC.